This TCR beta chain was retrieved from a study of control samples from healthy donors and cancer patients. Trimming took 2 bases from V and 0 from J, leaving 8 bases between them. Per germline, CDR1 SGHNT and CDR2 YYREEE (reference sequence). This CDR3 contains 15 residues. Data came from immunoSEQ multiplex PCR; TCRdb stores just in-frame clones and leaves some out. The sample holds around 150,000 clones, roughly 90% seen once. The chain uses TRBV5-4 and TRBJ2-2, with D maybe TRBD2 (5 bases). The receptor was derived from a man aged 25 to 45 in good health. The sequencing sample was made of blood. The CDR3 DNA reads TGTGCCAGCAGCTTAGCCGGGACGAACACCGGGGAGCTGTTTTTT. Encoded protein: CASSLAGTNTGELFF.